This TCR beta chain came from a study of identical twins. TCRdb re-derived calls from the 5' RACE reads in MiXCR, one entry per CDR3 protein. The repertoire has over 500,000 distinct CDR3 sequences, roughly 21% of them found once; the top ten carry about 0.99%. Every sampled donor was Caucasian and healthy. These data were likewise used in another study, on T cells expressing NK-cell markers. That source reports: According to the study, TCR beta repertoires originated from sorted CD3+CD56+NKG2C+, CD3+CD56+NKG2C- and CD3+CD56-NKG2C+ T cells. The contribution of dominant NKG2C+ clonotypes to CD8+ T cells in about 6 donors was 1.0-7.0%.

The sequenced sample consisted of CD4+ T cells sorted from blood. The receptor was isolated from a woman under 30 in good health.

CDR3: CASSPAKGRSIGGDEQFF. The CDR3 DNA follows: TGTGCCAGCTCACCAGCTAAGGGCAGGTCAATCGGGGGCGATGAGCAGTTCTTC. This chain uses TRBV18 with TRBJ2-1; D tentatively fits TRBD1 or TRBD2 (6 bases each). This CDR3 is built from 18 residues. Germline values: CDR1 KGHSH, CDR2 LQKENI. V was shortened by 2 bases and J by 8 bases, with 25 bases between the two germline ends.